This T cell receptor beta chain appears in the sequencing data of a study of TIL therapy for anti-PD-1-resistant metastatic lung cancer. Overall study: Tumor harvest preceded PD-1/PD-L1 blockade, followed by nivolumab treatment. Several tumors were EGFR-mutant and two were ALK-rearranged.

Described time point: pre-treatment sample, taken before nivolumab and TIL therapy. The CDR3 has 11 residues. The germline V gene has CDR1 MNHEY and CDR2 SMNVEV (reference sequence). V was cut by 2 bases and J by 5 bases, with 3 bases left in between. The immunoSEQ assay was v3. Clones were sequenced by immunoSEQ multiplex PCR, and TCRdb holds only the in-frame ones, with some missing. This table holds approximately 53,000 clones, less than 80% found once. The TCR originated in a woman aged 30 to 85 with non-small cell lung cancer. This chain connects TRBV27 to TRBJ2-5, with no clear D. The specimen was blood, collected at baseline. The CDR3 DNA is TGTGCCAGCAGTTTACAGGAGACCCAGTACTTC. Translation gives CASSLQETQYF.